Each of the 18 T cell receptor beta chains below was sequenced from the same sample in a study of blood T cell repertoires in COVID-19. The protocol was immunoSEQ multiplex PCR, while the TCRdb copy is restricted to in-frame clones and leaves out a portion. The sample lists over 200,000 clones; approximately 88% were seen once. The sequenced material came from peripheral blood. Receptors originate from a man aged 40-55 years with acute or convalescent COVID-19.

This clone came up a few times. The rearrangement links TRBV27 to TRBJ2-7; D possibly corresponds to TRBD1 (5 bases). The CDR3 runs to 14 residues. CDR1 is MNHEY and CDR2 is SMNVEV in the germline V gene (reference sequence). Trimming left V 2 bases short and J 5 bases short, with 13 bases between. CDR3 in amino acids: CASSLSGRVHEQYF. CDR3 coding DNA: TGTGCCAGCAGTTTAAGTGGCAGGGTACACGAGCAGTACTTC.

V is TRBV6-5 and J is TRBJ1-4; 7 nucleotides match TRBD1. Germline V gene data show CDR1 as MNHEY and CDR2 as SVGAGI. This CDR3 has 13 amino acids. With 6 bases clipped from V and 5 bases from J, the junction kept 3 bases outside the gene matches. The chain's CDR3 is CASRKTGNEKLFF. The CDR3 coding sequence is TGTGCCAGCAGAAAGACAGGGAATGAAAAACTGTTTTTT.

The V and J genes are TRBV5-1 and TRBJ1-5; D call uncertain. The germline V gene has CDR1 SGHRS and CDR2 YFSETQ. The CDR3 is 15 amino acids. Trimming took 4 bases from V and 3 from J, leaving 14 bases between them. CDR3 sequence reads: CASSQIPGDNQPQHF. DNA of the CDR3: TGCGCCAGCAGCCAAATACCGGGTGACAATCAGCCCCAGCATTTT.

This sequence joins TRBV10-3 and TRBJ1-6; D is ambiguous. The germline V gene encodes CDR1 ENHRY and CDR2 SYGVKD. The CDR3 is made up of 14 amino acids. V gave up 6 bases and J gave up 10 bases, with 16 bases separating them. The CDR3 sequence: CAISPDRTTSPLHF. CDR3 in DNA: TGTGCCATCAGCCCGGACCGGACTACCTCACCCCTCCACTTT.

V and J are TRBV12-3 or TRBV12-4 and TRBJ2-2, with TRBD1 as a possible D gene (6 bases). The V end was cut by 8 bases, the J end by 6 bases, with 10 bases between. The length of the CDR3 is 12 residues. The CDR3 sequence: CASAGGAGELFF. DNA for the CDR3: TGTGCCAGCGCTGGGGGCGCCGGGGAGCTGTTTTTT.

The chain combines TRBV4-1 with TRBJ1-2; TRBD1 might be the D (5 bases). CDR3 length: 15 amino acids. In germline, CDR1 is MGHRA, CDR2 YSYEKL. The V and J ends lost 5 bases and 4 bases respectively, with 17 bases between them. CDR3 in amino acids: CASSAGQQGVYGYTF. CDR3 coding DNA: TGCGCCAGCAGCGCGGGGCAGCAGGGAGTCTATGGCTACACCTTC.

The CDR3 sequence: CASSDSGGKSPSGLNTGELFF. As DNA, the CDR3 is TGTGCCAGCAGTGACTCAGGAGGGAAGTCGCCCTCGGGCTTGAACACCGGGGAGCTGTTTTTT. The V gene is TRBV6-4, the J gene TRBJ2-2; a weak D match, TRBD2 (6 bases). The CDR3 has 21 amino acids. Germline V gene sequence: CDR1 MRHNA, CDR2 SNTAGT. Trimming pared 0 bases from V and 1 base from J, leaving 24 bases between.

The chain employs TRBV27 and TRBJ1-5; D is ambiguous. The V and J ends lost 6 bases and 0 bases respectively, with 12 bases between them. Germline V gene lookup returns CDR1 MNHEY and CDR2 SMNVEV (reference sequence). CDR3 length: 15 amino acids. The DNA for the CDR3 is TGTGCCAGCAGGGATTTCACTACTAGCAATCAGCCCCAGCATTTT. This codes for CASRDFTTSNQPQHF.

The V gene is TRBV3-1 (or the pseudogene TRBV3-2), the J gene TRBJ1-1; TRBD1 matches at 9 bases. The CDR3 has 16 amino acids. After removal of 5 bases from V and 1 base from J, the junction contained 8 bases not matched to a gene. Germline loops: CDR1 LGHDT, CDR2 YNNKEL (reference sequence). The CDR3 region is CASSYGGTGRNTEAFF. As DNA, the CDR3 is TGTGCCAGCAGCTATGGCGGGACAGGGAGGAACACTGAAGCTTTCTTT.

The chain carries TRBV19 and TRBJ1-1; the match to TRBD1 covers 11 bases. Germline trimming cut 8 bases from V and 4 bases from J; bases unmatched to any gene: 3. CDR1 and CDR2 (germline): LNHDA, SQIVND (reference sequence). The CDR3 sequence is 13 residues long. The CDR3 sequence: CASVGTGGTEAFF. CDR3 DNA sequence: TGTGCCAGTGTCGGGACAGGGGGCACTGAAGCTTTCTTT.

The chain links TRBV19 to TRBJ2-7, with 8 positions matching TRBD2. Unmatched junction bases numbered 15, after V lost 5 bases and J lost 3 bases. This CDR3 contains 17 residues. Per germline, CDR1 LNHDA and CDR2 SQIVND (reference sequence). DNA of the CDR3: TGTGCCAGTAGTCTATCCGCGGGAGGAGACGGTCGCTACGAGCAGTACTTC. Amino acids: CASSLSAGGDGRYEQYF.

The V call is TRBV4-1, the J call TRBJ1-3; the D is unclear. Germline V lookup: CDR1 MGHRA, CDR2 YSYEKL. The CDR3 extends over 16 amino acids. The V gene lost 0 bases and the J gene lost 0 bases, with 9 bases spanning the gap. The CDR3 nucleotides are TGCGCCAGCAGCCAAGAGTCCGGGTTCTCTGGAAACACCATATATTTT. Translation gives CASSQESGFSGNTIYF.

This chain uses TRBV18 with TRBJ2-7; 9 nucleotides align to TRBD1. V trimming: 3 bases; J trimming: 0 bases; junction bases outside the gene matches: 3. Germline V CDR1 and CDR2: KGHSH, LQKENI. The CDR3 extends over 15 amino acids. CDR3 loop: CASSPGGQGSYEQYF. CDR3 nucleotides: TGTGCCAGCTCACCCGGGGGACAGGGCTCCTACGAGCAGTACTTC. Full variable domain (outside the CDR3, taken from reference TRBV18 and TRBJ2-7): NAGVMQNPRHLVRRRGQEARLRCSPMKGHSHVYWYRQLPEEGLKFMVYLQKENIIDESGMPKERFSAEFPKEGPSILRIQQVVRGDSAAYFCASSPGGQGSYEQYFGPGTRLTVT.

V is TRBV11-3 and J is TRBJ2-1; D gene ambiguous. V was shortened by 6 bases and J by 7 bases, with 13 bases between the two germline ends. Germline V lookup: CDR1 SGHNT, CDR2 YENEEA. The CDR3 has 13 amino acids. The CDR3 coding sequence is TGTGCCAGCAGTCCCGACACCAGGAATGAGCAGTTCTTC. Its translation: CASSPDTRNEQFF. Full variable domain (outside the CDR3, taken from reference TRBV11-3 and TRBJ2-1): EAGVVQSPRYKIIEKKQPVAFWCNPISGHNTLYWYLQNLGQGPELLIRYENEEAVDDSQLPKDRFSAERLKGVDSTLKIQPAELGDSAVYLCASSPDTRNEQFFGPGTRLTVL.

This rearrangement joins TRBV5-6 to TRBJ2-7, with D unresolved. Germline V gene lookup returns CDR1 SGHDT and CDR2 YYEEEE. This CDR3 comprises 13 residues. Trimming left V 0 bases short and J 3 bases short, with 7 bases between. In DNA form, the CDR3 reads TGTGCCAGCAGCTTGGGGTCGGGCTACGAGCAGTACTTC. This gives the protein CASSLGSGYEQYF. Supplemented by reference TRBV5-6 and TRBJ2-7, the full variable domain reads DAGVTQSPTHLIKTRGQQVTLRCSPKSGHDTVSWYQQALGQGPQFIFQYYEEEERQRGNFPDRFSGHQFPNYSSELNVNALLLGDSALYLCASSLGSGYEQYFGPGTRLTVT.

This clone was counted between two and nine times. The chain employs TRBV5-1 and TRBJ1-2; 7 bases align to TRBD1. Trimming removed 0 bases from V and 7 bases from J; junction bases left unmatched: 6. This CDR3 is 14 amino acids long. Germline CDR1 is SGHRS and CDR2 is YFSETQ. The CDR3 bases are TGCGCCAGCAGCTTGGGACAGGGATCGAGTGGCTACACCTTC. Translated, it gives CASSLGQGSSGYTF.

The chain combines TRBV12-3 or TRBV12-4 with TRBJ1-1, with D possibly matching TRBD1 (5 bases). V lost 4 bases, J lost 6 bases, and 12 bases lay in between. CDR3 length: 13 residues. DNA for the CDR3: TGTGCCAGCAGTTGGGACTTCGGGGCTGAAGCTTTCTTT. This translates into CASSWDFGAEAFF.

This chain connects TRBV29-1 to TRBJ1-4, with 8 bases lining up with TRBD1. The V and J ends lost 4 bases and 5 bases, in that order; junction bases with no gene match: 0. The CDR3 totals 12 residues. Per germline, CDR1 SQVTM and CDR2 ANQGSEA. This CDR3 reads CSVGQGNEKLFF. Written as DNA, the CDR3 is TGCAGCGTTGGACAGGGGAATGAAAAACTGTTTTTT. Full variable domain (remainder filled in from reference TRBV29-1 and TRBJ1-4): SAVISQKPSRDICQRGTSLTIQCQVDSQVTMMFWYRQQPGQSLTLIATANQGSEATYESGFVIDKFPISRPNLTFSTLTVSNMSPEDSSIYLCSVGQGNEKLFFGSGTQLSVL.